A single sample is the source of the 2 T cell receptor beta chains below, sequenced in a study of blood T cell repertoires in COVID-19. The table came from immunoSEQ multiplex PCR; TCRdb's copy has only in-frame clones and leaves some out. Of 80,000 to 95,000 clones listed, more than 80% are singletons. Sequenced: peripheral blood. The receptors stem from a man between 45 and 60 years old with active or convalescent COVID-19.

V gene TRBV7-8 combines with J gene TRBJ1-4, with 10 bases lining up with TRBD1. The CDR3 loop spans 14 amino acids. With V trimmed by 5 bases and J by 7 bases, 4 bases remained unmatched. CDR1 is SGHVS and CDR2 is FQNEAQ in the germline V gene. This chain's CDR3 is CASSTTGGGEKLFF. CDR3 bases: TGTGCCAGCAGCACGACAGGGGGCGGTGAAAAACTGTTTTTT.

V and J are TRBV6-6 and TRBJ1-2; 7 bases agree with TRBD1. Germline lookup yields CDR1 MNHNY and CDR2 SVGAGI (reference sequence). The CDR3 spans 15 residues. Trimming cost V 5 bases and J 3 bases; bases outside gene matches: 9. The CDR3: CASSAGQVKHYGYTF. The CDR3, as DNA: TGTGCCAGCAGTGCCGGACAGGTCAAACACTATGGCTACACCTTC.